This TCR beta chain is from a study of Ad26.COV2.S vaccination and SARS-CoV-2 variants. The wider study: Enrollment placed the donor in the COV1001 Ad26.COV2.S trial arm. Intramuscular Ad26.COV2.S doses were given once or twice, 56 days apart. Study-level findings and limits: Substantial breadth was reportedly displayed by spike-specific CD8+ and CD4+ T cell responses after vaccination. Possible underestimation of total T cell responses by the TCR breadth and depth analyses was noted.

Treatment specified: roughly 20 received Ad26.COV2.S at low or high dose, single or two shots; 5 received placebo; per-sample allocation not given. On day 63 after the first injection, vaccine and placebo recipients gave samples. This CDR3 contains 14 residues. Deletions cut 7 bases from V and 4 bases from J, with 16 bases between. Germline CDR1 is LNHDA and CDR2 is SQIVND (reference sequence). As regards this clone: Antigen specificity is unknown.

The protocol was immunoSEQ multiplex PCR, while the TCRdb copy is restricted to in-frame clones and leaves out a portion. Among 450,000 to 550,000 clones, nearly 90% were seen once, and the ten largest hold roughly 2.5%. The clonotype was recovered from a person between 18 and 65 years old who received the Ad26.COV2.S COVID-19 vaccine or a placebo. Source: peripheral blood, taken in a trial of Ad26.COV2.S vaccine versus placebo. The J gene is TRBJ1-1, the V gene TRBV19, with a possible D match to TRBD1 (6 bases). Here the CDR3 reads CASIMPVGGTEAFF. The CDR3 DNA reads as TGTGCCAGTATCATGCCCGTAGGGGGCACTGAAGCTTTCTTT.